The rows below give T cell receptor beta chains drawn from one sample of a study of shared T cell receptors in the human thymus. The table came from immunoSEQ multiplex PCR; TCRdb's copy has only in-frame clones and leaves some out. Here the sample spans about 660,000 clones, roughly 90% being singletons. These data were likewise used in another study, on human thymus T cells.

The sequencing input was thymocytes. The receptors come from a boy younger than two with a congenital heart defect. Each CDR3 is given with its conserved first and last residue. A D gene is named only where the DNA matches it firmly. Expanded clones are given a class, and other clones once, few, many or no size at all.

J: TRBJ2-1
V: TRBV7-3
D: TRBD2
size: once
DNA: TGTGCCAGCAGCTTAACCCCCAGCGGGAGTAATGAGCAGTTCTTC
CDR3: CASSLTPSGSNEQFF

J: TRBJ2-1
V: TRBV7-2
D: TRBD1
size: .
DNA: TGTGCCAGCAGCCAAAGGGGGCGGGCAGTCAATGAGCAGTTCTTC
CDR3: CASSQRGRAVNEQFF

J: TRBJ2-7
V: TRBV10-3
D: TRBD2
size: once
DNA: TGTGCCATCAGTGAGTTCGCGGGAGGGCCTTCCTACGAGCAGTACTTC
CDR3: CAISEFAGGPSYEQYF

J: TRBJ1-1
V: TRBV7-9
D: TRBD1
size: .
DNA: TGTGCCAGCAGCCATCTACCGACAGGGTTGGCGAACACTGAAGCTTTCTTT
CDR3: CASSHLPTGLANTEAFF

J: TRBJ1-5
V: TRBV21-1
D: .
size: .
DNA: TGTGCCAGCAGCAAAGATCCCCCCGGGACAGGGGATCAGCCCCAGCATTTT
CDR3: CASSKDPPGTGDQPQHF

J: TRBJ2-2
V: TRBV30
D: TRBD2
size: .
DNA: TGTGCCTGGAGTGAGAGGAGCGGGGCGAACACCGGGGAGCTGTTTTTT
CDR3: CAWSERSGANTGELFF

J: TRBJ2-7
V: TRBV29-1
D: .
size: .
DNA: TGCAGCGTTGTGGGGCCTAGCTACGAGCAGTACTTC
CDR3: CSVVGPSYEQYF

J: TRBJ1-2
V: TRBV6-1
D: .
size: .
DNA: TGTGCCAGCAGTGAACCTGTCGGCTATGGCTACACCTTC
CDR3: CASSEPVGYGYTF

J: TRBJ1-1
V: TRBV5-4
D: TRBD1
size: .
DNA: TGTGCCAGCAGCGGTTCCGGGACAGGGGGCTTCCCCACTGAAGCTTTCTTT
CDR3: CASSGSGTGGFPTEAFF

J: TRBJ2-7
V: TRBV14
D: .
size: .
DNA: TGTGCCAGCAGCCAAGGCAGGGCCTACGAGCAGTACTTC
CDR3: CASSQGRAYEQYF

J: TRBJ1-1
V: TRBV5-4
D: .
size: .
DNA: TGTGCCAGCAGCTTTCCGTCCCGAGTTGCGAACACTGAAGCTTTCTTT
CDR3: CASSFPSRVANTEAFF

J: TRBJ2-7
V: TRBV19
D: .
size: .
DNA: TGTGCCAGTAGTACAACCACAGGAGTATACGAGCAGTACTTC
CDR3: CASSTTTGVYEQYF

J: TRBJ2-1
V: TRBV4-3
D: TRBD2
size: .
DNA: TGCGCCAGCAGCCAAGATAGCGGACTAGGTACTTACAATGAGCAGTTCTTC
CDR3: CASSQDSGLGTYNEQFF

J: TRBJ2-2
V: TRBV9
D: .
size: .
DNA: TGTGCCAGCAGCGCAGGGGGGGGCGACAGGGGAACCGGGGAGCTGTTTTTT
CDR3: CASSAGGGDRGTGELFF

J: TRBJ2-7
V: TRBV7-2
D: .
size: .
DNA: TGTGCCAGCAGCTTAGTGCGCGAAGGAGTGTGGGAGCAGTACTTC
CDR3: CASSLVREGVWEQYF

J: TRBJ1-1
V: TRBV7-9
D: TRBD1
size: .
DNA: TGTGCCAGCAGCCATAGGGACAGCGATTCCATGAACACTGAAGCTTTCTTT
CDR3: CASSHRDSDSMNTEAFF

J: TRBJ2-7
V: TRBV5-6
D: TRBD2
size: .
DNA: TGTGCCAGCAGCGCTTTCCTTAGCGGGAGGCCCCACGAGCAGTACTTC
CDR3: CASSAFLSGRPHEQYF

J: TRBJ2-1
V: TRBV20-1
D: .
size: .
DNA: TGCAGTGCTAGCGGTCATAATGAGCAGTTCTTC
CDR3: CSASGHNEQFF

J: TRBJ2-2
V: TRBV4-3
D: .
size: .
DNA: TGCGCCAGCAGCCAAGCGCGAGGGGGGGAGCTGTTTTTT
CDR3: CASSQARGGELFF

J: TRBJ2-7
V: TRBV9
D: .
size: .
DNA: TGTGCCAGCAGCACCTGGACAGCCTACGAGCAGTACTTC
CDR3: CASSTWTAYEQYF

J: TRBJ2-3
V: TRBV5-4
D: TRBD2
size: .
DNA: TGTGCCAGCAGCTTACTAGCGGGGGTTAGCACAGATACGCAGTATTTT
CDR3: CASSLLAGVSTDTQYF

J: TRBJ2-7
V: TRBV20-1
D: .
size: .
DNA: TGCAGTGCTAGCGCCTACGAGCAGTACTTC
CDR3: CSASAYEQYF

J: TRBJ2-1
V: TRBV7-2
D: .
size: .
DNA: TGTGCCAGCAGCTTAGCCGGGGGACAGGGAGGCGGACTAGCGTGGGAGCAGTTCTTC
CDR3: CASSLAGGQGGGLAWEQFF

J: TRBJ2-2
V: TRBV29-1
D: TRBD2
size: .
DNA: TGCAGCGTTGAGGCTAGCGGGAGTTACGGGGAGCTGTTTTTT
CDR3: CSVEASGSYGELFF

J: TRBJ2-1
V: TRBV28
D: .
size: .
DNA: TGTGCCAGCAGTTTATTCCGGCGGGATAAAAATGAGCAGTTCTTC
CDR3: CASSLFRRDKNEQFF

J: TRBJ2-3
V: TRBV25-1
D: TRBD1
size: .
DNA: TGTGCCAGCAGTGAATCCCCCCGACAGGGTGGGACAGATACGCAGTATTTT
CDR3: CASSESPRQGGTDTQYF

J: TRBJ2-1
V: TRBV4-1
D: TRBD2
size: .
DNA: TGCGCCAGCAGCCAAGTTAAAGGATGCGGGAGGAAGCCTAATGAGCAGTTCTTC
CDR3: CASSQVKGCGRKPNEQFF

J: TRBJ2-1
V: TRBV28
D: .
size: .
DNA: TGTGCCAGCAGCCTGGAGGGGGCCGGTGAGCAGTTCTTC
CDR3: CASSLEGAGEQFF

J: TRBJ2-5
V: TRBV27
D: .
size: .
DNA: TGTGCCACCCGCACACCCTTAGAGACCCAGTACTTC
CDR3: CATRTPLETQYF

J: TRBJ2-5
V: TRBV7-9
D: TRBD2
size: .
DNA: TGTGCCAGCAGCTTCAGCGGGAGGGCCAAGGAGACCCAGTACTTC
CDR3: CASSFSGRAKETQYF

J: TRBJ2-7
V: TRBV25-1
D: .
size: .
DNA: TGTGCCAGCAGTGAGAGGGGGCGGGGTCCTACCTACGAGCAGTACTTC
CDR3: CASSERGRGPTYEQYF

J: TRBJ2-7
V: TRBV2
D: .
size: few
DNA: TGTGCCAGCCGGGGGGCGAAAACCTACGAGCAGTACTTC
CDR3: CASRGAKTYEQYF

J: TRBJ2-5
V: TRBV19
D: TRBD1
size: .
DNA: TGTGCCAGTAGTATAGTGCCGGCAGGGGGCAAAGAGACCCAGTACTTC
CDR3: CASSIVPAGGKETQYF

J: TRBJ2-1
V: TRBV10-2
D: TRBD1
size: .
DNA: TGCGCCAGCAGTGAGAAGGGGACAGGGGAGGTTGAGCAGTTCTTC
CDR3: CASSEKGTGEVEQFF

J: TRBJ2-3
V: TRBV28
D: .
size: .
DNA: TGTGCCAGCAGCCCGCGGGGACCCACAACGACAGATACGCAGTATTTT
CDR3: CASSPRGPTTTDTQYF

J: TRBJ2-7
V: TRBV14
D: .
size: few
DNA: TGTGCCAGCAGCCAAGTACTATACGAGCAGTACTTC
CDR3: CASSQVLYEQYF

J: TRBJ2-7
V: TRBV28
D: TRBD1
size: .
DNA: TGTGCCAGCCGGGACAGCACCTACGAGCAGTACTTC
CDR3: CASRDSTYEQYF

J: TRBJ2-2
V: TRBV11-3
D: .
size: .
DNA: TGTGCCAGCAGCGCCCGGACAGAGACTAACACCGGGGAGCTGTTTTTT
CDR3: CASSARTETNTGELFF

J: TRBJ2-6
V: TRBV11-3
D: TRBD1
size: .
DNA: TGTGCCAGCAGCCAACAGGGGTCCGGGGCCAACGTCCTGACTTTC
CDR3: CASSQQGSGANVLTF

J: TRBJ2-1
V: TRBV4-3
D: .
size: .
DNA: TGCGCCAGCAGCCAAGAAGAGATAGGCGGCAGACGCAACAATGAGCAGTTCTTC
CDR3: CASSQEEIGGRRNNEQFF

J: TRBJ2-5
V: TRBV5-6
D: .
size: few
DNA: TGTGCCAGCAGCTTGGGACAGGCCCAAGAGACCCAGTACTTC
CDR3: CASSLGQAQETQYF

J: TRBJ2-2
V: TRBV28
D: .
size: .
DNA: TGTGCCAGCACCTCCCGGGTAGGGGAGCTGTTTTTT
CDR3: CASTSRVGELFF

J: TRBJ1-1
V: TRBV9
D: TRBD1
size: .
DNA: TGTGCCAGCAGCCTACAGGGGAAGGACACTGAAGCTTTCTTT
CDR3: CASSLQGKDTEAFF

J: TRBJ1-3
V: TRBV5-1
D: .
size: .
DNA: TGCGCCAGCAGCTTGGCGGCACAGGGTTGCTCTGGAAACACCATATATTTT
CDR3: CASSLAAQGCSGNTIYF

J: TRBJ2-1
V: TRBV30
D: TRBD2
size: .
DNA: TGTGCCTGGATTAGTGGCGGGGGCTCCTACAATGAGCAGTTCTTC
CDR3: CAWISGGGSYNEQFF

J: TRBJ2-4
V: TRBV9
D: TRBD2
size: once
DNA: TGTGCCAGCAGACTAGCGGGAGTCAAAAACATTCAGTACTTC
CDR3: CASRLAGVKNIQYF

J: TRBJ2-7
V: TRBV10-1
D: .
size: .
DNA: TGCGCCAGCAGTGATTCAGATGATGGCTCCTACGAGCAGTACTTC
CDR3: CASSDSDDGSYEQYF

J: TRBJ2-7
V: TRBV4-1
D: .
size: .
DNA: TGCGCCAGCAGCCAACCGTGCGACGAGCAGTACTTC
CDR3: CASSQPCDEQYF

J: TRBJ1-3
V: TRBV15
D: .
size: .
DNA: TGTGCCACCAGCAGGCCCGGGACACCAGCAAGCTCTGGAAACACCATATATTTT
CDR3: CATSRPGTPASSGNTIYF

J: TRBJ2-7
V: TRBV2
D: .
size: once
DNA: TGTGCCAGCACCATAAGCCCCGGAAGCGGGCGGTTCTACGAGCAGTACTTC
CDR3: CASTISPGSGRFYEQYF

J: TRBJ2-3
V: TRBV5-4
D: .
size: .
DNA: TGTGCCAGCAGCTTGGATCCCCTCACAGATACGCAGTATTTT
CDR3: CASSLDPLTDTQYF

J: TRBJ2-7
V: TRBV14
D: TRBD2
size: .
DNA: TGTGCCAGCAGCTGGGGACTAGCGGGAGGCCCGTACTTC
CDR3: CASSWGLAGGPYF

J: TRBJ2-7
V: TRBV7-9
D: TRBD2
size: .
DNA: TGTGCCAGCAGCTTTACTAGCGGGAGCTCCTACGAGCAGTACTTC
CDR3: CASSFTSGSSYEQYF

J: TRBJ2-2
V: TRBV25-1
D: TRBD2
size: .
DNA: TGTGCCAGCAGGGAAACTAGCGGGAGGGCCCGTACCGGGGAGCTGTTTTTT
CDR3: CASRETSGRARTGELFF

J: TRBJ2-3
V: TRBV7-2
D: .
size: .
DNA: TGTGCCAGCAGCTCCCAGCCGACTGATCCCTCGGAGGGCACAGATACGCAGTATTTT
CDR3: CASSSQPTDPSEGTDTQYF